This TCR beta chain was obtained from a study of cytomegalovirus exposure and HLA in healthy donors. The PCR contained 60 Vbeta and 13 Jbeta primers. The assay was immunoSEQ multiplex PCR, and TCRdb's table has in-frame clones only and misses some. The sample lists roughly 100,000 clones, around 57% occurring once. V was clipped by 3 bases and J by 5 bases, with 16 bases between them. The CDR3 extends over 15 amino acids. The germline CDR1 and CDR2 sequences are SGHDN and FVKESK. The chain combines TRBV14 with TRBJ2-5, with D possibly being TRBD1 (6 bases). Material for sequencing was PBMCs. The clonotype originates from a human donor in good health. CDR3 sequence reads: CASSQGWTEVETQYF. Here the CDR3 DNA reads TGTGCCAGCAGCCAGGGGTGGACAGAAGTGGAGACCCAGTACTTC.